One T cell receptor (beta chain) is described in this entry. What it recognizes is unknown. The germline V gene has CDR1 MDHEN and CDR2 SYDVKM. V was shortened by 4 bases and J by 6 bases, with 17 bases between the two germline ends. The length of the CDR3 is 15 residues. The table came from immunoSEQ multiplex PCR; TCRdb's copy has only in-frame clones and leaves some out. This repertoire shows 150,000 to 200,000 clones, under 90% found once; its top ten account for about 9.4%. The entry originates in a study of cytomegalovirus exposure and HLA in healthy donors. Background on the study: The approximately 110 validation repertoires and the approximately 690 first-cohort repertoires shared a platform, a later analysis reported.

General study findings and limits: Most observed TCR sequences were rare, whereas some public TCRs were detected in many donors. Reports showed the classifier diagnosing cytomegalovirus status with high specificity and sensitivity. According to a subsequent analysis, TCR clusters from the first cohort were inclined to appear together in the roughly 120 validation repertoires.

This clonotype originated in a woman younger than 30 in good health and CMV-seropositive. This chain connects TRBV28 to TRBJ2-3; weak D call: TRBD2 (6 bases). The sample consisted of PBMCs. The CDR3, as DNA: TGTGCCAGCAGTTCCGGGACTGTTGTGTTGGATACGCAGTATTTT. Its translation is CASSSGTVVLDTQYF.